This TCR beta chain was identified during a study of blood T cell repertoires in COVID-19 (dated by TCRdb to between 2020 and 2021). Regarding the research as a whole: Samples covering the acute and convalescent phases of COVID-19 were provided by collaborators in the United States, Italy and Spain. The material from the prospective study consisted of cDNA or gDNA derived from T cells, B-cell-depleted T cells, or PBMCs. Deeply sampled blood TCRbeta repertoires from subjects exposed to, actively infected with, or recovered from COVID-19 were included in the dataset. The repertoires were released in a freely available public database intended as a resource for research on the immune response to SARS-CoV-2. The samples were drawn from the first 160 participants of the ongoing ImmuneRACE study and from over a thousand subjects provided by 6 global collaborators. Nearly every sample came with metadata listing a de-identified subject ID, COVID-19 status, age in years and sex. Where HLA class I and class II types were available, the types were taken from metadata supplied by the sample provider, not from assay-based typing.

Participants in the prospective study were enrolled through a virtual design, were aged 18 to 89 years, and lived in about 25 United States geographic areas. In the prospective study, participants were assigned to cohorts based on the clinical history participants reported in a screening survey and a study questionnaire. Exposed participants were defined as having been in contact with someone with a PCR-confirmed or clinician-diagnosed COVID-19 case within 2 weeks of study entry. In the prospective study, mobile phlebotomists collected whole blood, serum and a nasopharyngeal or oropharyngeal swab from each participant. Over a roughly 2-month period, participants in the prospective study had the option of providing additional blood draws and questionnaires. Prospective study blood samples were shipped either frozen or at room temperature before DNA extraction. CDR1 and CDR2 are drawn from the germline V gene: SGHVS, FQNEAQ. The CDR3 runs 14 amino acids, cysteine and phenylalanine included. The entry retains the CDR3 DNA only, 42 bases that are in frame from base 1. The junction shows trimming of 7 bases on V and 4 bases on J, plus 13 bases between the germline ends.

The research as a whole found: How much clinical and demographic metadata was included differed by source and by participant, and the metadata was provided uncurated.

TCRbeta CDR3 regions were amplified from genomic DNA using the immunoSEQ Assay, a bias-controlled multiplex PCR. The authors' pipeline ran thus. The number of nucleated cells in each sample was estimated by amplification of reference gene primers within the assay. To quantify the absolute abundance of each unique TCRbeta CDR3 rearrangement, sequence reads were collapsed and filtered. For each sample, productive Simpson clonality was calculated as the square root of Simpson's diversity index across productive rearrangements. Sourced from immuneACCESS, this table was stored by TCRdb with only in-frame sequences that have V and J called. A share of the clones is absent; for the studies checked, an unresolved V gene accounts for under half, and the remainder has no known explanation. That table is the source of V, J and clone size, and D and trimming were worked out from the DNA. In this sample the table shows under 400,000 clones, about nine tenths of which occur a single time. Approximately 1% of the sample is held by the ten biggest clonotypes.

Worth noting for this clone: The antigen it binds to is not known. Within one base of it there is no much larger clone, and no base qualities were kept.

The rearranged chain carries TRBV7-8 and TRBJ2-2; the D gene cannot be resolved reliably. The clonotype comes from a woman aged 30 to 39 who had been exposed to COVID-19. The sequenced sample was PBMCs or T cells enriched from blood (not recorded which). The encoded CDR3 is CASNPKLATGELFF. The bases read TGTGCCAGCAACCCTAAGCTCGCCACCGGGGAGCTGTTTTTT.